Given below is one T cell receptor (beta chain) in context. This record comes from a study of blood T cell repertoires in COVID-19. The overall study: Italy, Spain and the United States were the sources of the convalescent and acute COVID-19 samples. T cells, B-cell-depleted T cells, or PBMCs provided the cDNA or gDNA that served as material.

Germline lookup yields CDR1 MDHEN and CDR2 SYDVKM. The CDR3 totals 18 residues. V lost 3 bases to trimming and J lost 0 bases, with 18 bases between them. Under the authors' procedure: The authors estimated nucleated cell counts from reference gene primer amplification. Profiling relied on immunoSEQ multiplex PCR, and the TCRdb table lists in-frame clones only, not all of them. That table gives V, J and clone size, and the DNA gave D and trimming. The data show approximately 250,000 clones, with 84% seen just once and 4% to 4.5% held by the top ten. The clonotype was recovered from a man aged 50-60 years with acute or convalescent COVID-19. The rearrangement links TRBV28 to TRBJ1-5; D uncertain. Material: peripheral blood. The CDR3 loop is CASSLVTQSWNSNQPQHF. The CDR3, as DNA: TGTGCCAGCAGTTTGGTGACACAAAGCTGGAATAGCAATCAGCCCCAGCATTTT.